The present T cell receptor beta chain was sequenced within a study of CD8 T cells in ankylosing spondylitis. The CDR3 is made up of 14 amino acids. Trimming took 2 bases from V and 5 from J, leaving 10 bases between them. CDR1 is MNHEY and CDR2 is SMNVEV in the germline V gene (reference sequence). Of note for this clonotype: Its antigen is not identified.

Libraries of TCR beta came from quantitative 5'-RACE with molecular barcodes. Each CDR3 protein is one row after TCRdb ran MiXCR on the 5' RACE reads. The repertoire holds 700,000 to 850,000 distinct CDR3 sequences, with over 9.5% as singletons. Whole-study findings and limits: Within ankylosing spondylitis blood, a TCR beta motif made up of eight or nine highly homologous variants appeared to be characteristic.

Sequencing was performed on blood, either unsorted or a sorted T cell fraction (not recorded which). The chain joins TRBV27 to TRBJ1-5; D gene ambiguous. The source of this sequence is a male donor with ankylosing spondylitis. CDR3 sequence (DNA): TGTGCCAGCAGTTTAAGCCCGGGATATCAGCCCCAGCATTTT. Translation gives CASSLSPGYQPQHF.